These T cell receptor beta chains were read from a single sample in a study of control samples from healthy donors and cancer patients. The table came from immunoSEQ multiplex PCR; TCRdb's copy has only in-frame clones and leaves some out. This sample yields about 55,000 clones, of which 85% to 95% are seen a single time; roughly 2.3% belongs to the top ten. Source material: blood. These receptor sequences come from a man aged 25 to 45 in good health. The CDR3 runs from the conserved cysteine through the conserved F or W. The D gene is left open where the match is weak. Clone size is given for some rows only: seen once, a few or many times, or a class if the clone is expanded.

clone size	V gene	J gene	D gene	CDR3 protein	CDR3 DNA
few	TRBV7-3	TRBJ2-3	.	CASSFGRGTDTQYF	TGTGCCAGCAGCTTTGGCAGGGGCACAGATACGCAGTATTTT
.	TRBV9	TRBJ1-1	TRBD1	CASSSQGANTEAFF	TGTGCCAGCAGCTCGCAGGGGGCAAACACTGAAGCTTTCTTT
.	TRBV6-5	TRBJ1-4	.	CASRWGGGGEKLFF	TGTGCCAGCAGGTGGGGTGGGGGCGGTGAAAAACTGTTTTTT
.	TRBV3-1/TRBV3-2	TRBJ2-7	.	CASSQAPGGFYEQYF	TGTGCCAGCAGCCAAGCCCCCGGCGGTTTCTACGAGCAGTACTTC
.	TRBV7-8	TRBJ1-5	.	CASSLWGGSNQPQHF	TGTGCCAGCAGCTTATGGGGGGGGAGCAATCAGCCCCAGCATTTT
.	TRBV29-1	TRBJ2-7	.	CSGGSHTEQYF	TGCAGCGGCGGCAGCCATACGGAGCAGTACTTC
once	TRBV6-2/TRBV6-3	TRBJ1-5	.	CASSYRDQPQHF	TGTGCCAGCAGTTACCGGGATCAGCCCCAGCATTTT
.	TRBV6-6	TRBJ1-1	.	CASSPRSSGAFF	TGTGCCAGCAGCCCGAGGTCCTCAGGCGCTTTCTTT
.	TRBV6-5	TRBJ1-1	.	CASSYRQTVNTEAFF	TGTGCCAGCAGTTACCGACAGACCGTGAACACTGAAGCTTTCTTT
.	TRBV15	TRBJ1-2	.	CATSREWDTNYGYTF	TGTGCCACCAGCAGAGAATGGGACACTAACTATGGCTACACCTTC
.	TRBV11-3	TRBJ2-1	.	CASSSSDYNEQFF	TGTGCCAGCAGCTCGAGCGATTACAATGAGCAGTTCTTC
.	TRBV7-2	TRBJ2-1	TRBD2	CASSLDLAGDRNEQFF	TGTGCCAGCAGCTTAGACCTAGCGGGAGACCGGAATGAGCAGTTCTTC
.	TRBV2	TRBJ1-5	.	CASGRVSNQPQHF	TGTGCCAGCGGTCGGGTAAGCAATCAGCCCCAGCATTTT
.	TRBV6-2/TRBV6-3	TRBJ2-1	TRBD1	CASSYQGALDEQFF	TGTGCCAGCAGTTACCAGGGGGCGCTTGATGAGCAGTTCTTC
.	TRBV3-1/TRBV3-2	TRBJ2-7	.	CASSRRLGPYEQYF	TGTGCCAGCAGCAGGAGACTAGGGCCCTACGAGCAGTACTTC
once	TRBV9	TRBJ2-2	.	CASRDYEKNTGELFF	TGTGCCAGCAGGGACTACGAAAAGAACACCGGGGAGCTGTTTTTT
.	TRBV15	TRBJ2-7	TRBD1	CATSSRDSTYEQYF	TGTGCCACCAGCAGCCGGGACAGCACCTACGAGCAGTACTTC
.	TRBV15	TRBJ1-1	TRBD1	CATSRDSKGQGKAFF	TGTGCCACCAGCAGAGACTCCAAGGGACAGGGTAAGGCTTTCTTT
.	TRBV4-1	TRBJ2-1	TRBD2	CASSRGGLAGTYNEQFF	TGCGCCAGCAGCCGGGGGGGACTAGCGGGAACATACAATGAGCAGTTCTTC
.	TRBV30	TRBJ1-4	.	CAWSARPSTTNEKLFF	TGTGCCTGGAGTGCACGGCCAAGCACAACTAATGAAAAACTGTTTTTT
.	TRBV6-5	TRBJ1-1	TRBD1	CASSERQGWGTEAFF	TGTGCCAGCAGCGAGCGACAGGGCTGGGGCACTGAAGCTTTCTTT
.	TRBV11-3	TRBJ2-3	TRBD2	CASSFLRLADTDTQYF	TGTGCCAGCAGCTTTCTTAGGCTAGCGGACACAGATACGCAGTATTTT
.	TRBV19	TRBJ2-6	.	CASTYGSSGANVLTF	TGTGCCAGTACCTACGGCTCCTCTGGGGCCAACGTCCTGACTTTC
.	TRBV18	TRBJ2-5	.	CASSPRGQETQYF	TGTGCCAGCTCCCCCAGGGGCCAAGAGACCCAGTACTTC
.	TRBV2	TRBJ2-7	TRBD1	CASSGRGYVWQYF	TGTGCCAGCAGTGGCAGGGGGTACGTCTGGCAGTACTTC
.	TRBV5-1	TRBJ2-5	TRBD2	CASSLQAGVQETQYF	TGCGCCAGCAGCTTGCAAGCGGGGGTCCAAGAGACCCAGTACTTC
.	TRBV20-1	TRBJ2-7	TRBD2	CSASSLAGGPKQYF	TGCAGTGCTAGTTCGTTAGCGGGAGGGCCTAAGCAGTACTTC
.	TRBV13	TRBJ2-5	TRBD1	CASSHYRGRSRQETQYF	TGTGCCAGCAGCCATTACAGGGGGCGGTCACGTCAAGAGACCCAGTACTTC
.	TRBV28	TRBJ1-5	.	CASSVMDGSNQPQHF	TGTGCCAGCAGTGTGATGGATGGGAGCAATCAGCCCCAGCATTTT
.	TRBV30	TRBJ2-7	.	CAWSGTYEQYF	TGTGCCTGGAGTGGGACCTACGAGCAGTACTTC
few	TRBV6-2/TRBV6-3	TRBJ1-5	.	CASSYDATNQPQHF	TGTGCCAGCAGTTACGACGCGACCAATCAGCCCCAGCATTTT
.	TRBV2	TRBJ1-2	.	CASSDDRPGYTF	TGTGCCAGCAGCGACGACAGGCCCGGCTACACCTTC
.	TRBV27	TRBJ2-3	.	CASRRSIDTDTQYF	TGTGCCAGCAGGCGATCAATCGACACAGATACGCAGTATTTT
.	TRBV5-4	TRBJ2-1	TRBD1	CASSLGTGPYNEQFF	TGTGCCAGCAGCTTGGGGACAGGGCCCTACAATGAGCAGTTCTTC
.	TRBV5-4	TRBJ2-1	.	CASSQNYNEQFF	TGTGCCAGCAGTCAGAATTACAATGAGCAGTTCTTC
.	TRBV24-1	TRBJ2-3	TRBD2	CATSDTSGRGDTQYF	TGTGCCACCAGTGACACTAGCGGGAGAGGAGATACGCAGTATTTT
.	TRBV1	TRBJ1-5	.	CTSSQGKVGEGQPQHF	TGCACCAGCAGCCAAGGCAAAGTGGGGGAGGGGCAGCCCCAGCATTTT
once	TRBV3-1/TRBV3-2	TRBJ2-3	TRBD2	CASSPPGLASDTQYF	TGTGCCAGCAGCCCACCCGGACTAGCGTCAGATACGCAGTATTTT
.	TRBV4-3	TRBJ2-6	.	CASSQDPTAGANVLTF	TGCGCCAGCAGCCAAGATCCCACAGCTGGGGCCAACGTCCTGACTTTC
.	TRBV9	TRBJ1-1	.	CASSVGGGMNTEAFF	TGTGCCAGCAGCGTAGGTGGGGGGATGAACACTGAAGCTTTCTTT
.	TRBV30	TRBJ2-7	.	CAWSVKGGSYEQYF	TGTGCCTGGAGTGTAAAGGGCGGATCCTACGAGCAGTACTTC
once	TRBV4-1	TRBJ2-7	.	CASSQGLPRVYEQYF	TGCGCCAGCAGCCAAGGACTCCCGAGGGTGTACGAGCAGTACTTC
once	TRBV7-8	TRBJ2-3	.	CASSADSGGTDTQYF	TGTGCCAGCAGCGCCGACTCCGGAGGCACAGATACGCAGTATTTT
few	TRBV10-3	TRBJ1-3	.	CAIREQDWGGNTIYF	TGTGCCATCAGGGAACAGGATTGGGGAGGAAACACCATATATTTT
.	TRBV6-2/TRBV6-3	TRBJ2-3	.	CASSYPILGDTDTQYF	TGTGCCAGCAGTTACCCGATTTTGGGCGATACAGATACGCAGTATTTT
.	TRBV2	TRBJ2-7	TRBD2	CASSQRGTYEQYF	TGTGCCAGCAGCCAGCGGGGGACCTACGAGCAGTACTTC
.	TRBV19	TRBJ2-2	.	CASSIDGKIGELFF	TGTGCCAGTAGTATAGACGGGAAGATCGGGGAGCTGTTTTTT
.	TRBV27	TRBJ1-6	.	CASSLSQGGSSPLHF	TGTGCCAGCAGTTTAAGCCAGGGAGGGAGTTCACCCCTCCACTTT
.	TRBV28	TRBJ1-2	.	CASSLGTKNYGYTF	TGTGCCAGCAGTTTAGGCACCAAAAACTATGGCTACACCTTC
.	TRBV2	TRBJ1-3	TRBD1	CASRKGGQGAAGNTIYF	TGTGCCAGCAGAAAAGGGGGACAGGGGGCGGCTGGAAACACCATATATTTT